The subject of this entry is one T cell receptor beta chain. Its antigen remains unidentified. Assay version v3.0 of immunoSEQ was used, and it was run at survey level. Sequenced by immunoSEQ multiplex PCR; TCRdb stores in-frame clones only, minus some. The data contain about 25,000 clones, about 80% of them singletons. V was pared by 1 base and J by 5 bases, with 11 bases of the junction left unmatched. From germline, CDR1 is SGHTA and CDR2 FQGNSA. The CDR3 runs to 18 residues. This entry belongs to a study of long-term antiretroviral therapy in people with HIV. Study conclusions and caveats: Clones that had undergone expansion before ART prevailed in the repertoire throughout all time points. Blood dating 2004 to 2017 may reflect older ART regimens.

Clinicians in the United States treated all participants with HIV. The chain has TRBV7-2 and TRBJ2-3, with 11 nucleotides matching TRBD2. Sequencing was performed on unsorted PBMCs, taken 1.1 years before starting antiretroviral therapy. This receptor was taken from a woman aged 40 to 55 with HIV. CDR3 nucleotide sequence: TGTGCCAGCAGCTTAGTCAGTGGGCTAGCGGGGGGTGGAGATACGCAGTATTTT. It codes for CASSLVSGLAGGGDTQYF.